This entry is about one T cell receptor (beta chain). The CDR3 has 13 amino acids. Germline CDR1 and CDR2: SGHTS and YDEGEE. V lost 3 bases and J lost 2, with 5 bases in between. Sequenced by immunoSEQ multiplex PCR; TCRdb stores in-frame clones only, minus some. Seen here are under 95,000 clones, 91% observed once, and the top ten hold 0.35% to 0.4%. The data were obtained in a study of technical replicates of blood from a handful of donors. This receptor was identified in a human donor in good health. Some clones in this sample may be carry-over from other donors' samples. This sequence joins TRBV5-8 and TRBJ2-2; D remains ambiguous. The sample was T cells isolated from PBMCs. In DNA, the CDR3 is TGTGCCAGCAGCTCTCGTAACACCGGGGAGCTGTTTTTT. Translating gives CASSSRNTGELFF.